Each of the 14 T cell receptor beta chains below was sequenced from the same sample in a study of cytomegalovirus exposure and HLA in healthy donors. Amplification used 60 Vbeta primers and 13 Jbeta primers. Measured with immunoSEQ multiplex PCR; TCRdb has only the in-frame clones, and not every one. Among around 170,000 clones, roughly 75% were seen once, and the ten largest hold under 7.5%. The material sequenced was PBMCs. The receptors were sampled from a man aged 35-49 years in good health and CMV-seronegative.

The chain has TRBV18 and TRBJ1-1; 8 nucleotides line up with TRBD1. The CDR3 runs to 13 residues. Looked up from germline, CDR1 is KGHSH and CDR2 is LQKENI. The ends lost 6 bases at V and 6 bases at J; junction bases unmatched: 6. The CDR3 here is CASSLDRAAEAFF. In nucleotides, the CDR3 is TGTGCCAGCTCGCTGGACAGGGCAGCTGAAGCTTTCTTT.

The V and J genes are TRBV6-5 and TRBJ2-3; TRBD1 might be the D (7 bases). In germline, CDR1 is MNHEY, CDR2 SVGAGI. The germline V and J ends were trimmed by 5 bases and 0 bases, with 12 bases remaining between them. CDR3 length: 15 residues. CDR3 coding DNA: TGTGCCAGCAGTCCCCAGGGGGGTAGCACAGATACGCAGTATTTT. Translating it yields CASSPQGGSTDTQYF.

The table lists this clone with a count of one. The rearrangement uses TRBV30 and TRBJ1-2; D call uncertain. The CDR3 extends over 12 amino acids. V was pared by 4 bases and J by 2 bases, with 8 bases between. The germline V gene has CDR1 GTSNPN and CDR2 SVGIG (reference sequence). DNA of the CDR3: TGTGCCTGGACCCCCGGGAACTATGGCTACACCTTC. Protein: CAWTPGNYGYTF. Full variable domain (missing parts from reference TRBV30 and TRBJ1-2): SQTIHQWPATLVQPVGSPLSLECTVEGTSNPNLYWYRQAAGRGLQLLFYSVGIGQISSEVPQNLSASRPQDRQFILSSKKLLLSDSGFYLCAWTPGNYGYTFGSGTRLTVV.

The chain has TRBV10-3 and TRBJ2-1; unclear D gene. The CDR3 consists of 15 residues. Trimming took 5 bases from V and 0 from J, leaving 11 bases between them. Germline-derived CDR1 and CDR2 are ENHRY and SYGVKD. The CDR3, as DNA: TGTGCCATCAGTTCGGTAGAGAGCTCCTACAATGAGCAGTTCTTC. Amino acids: CAISSVESSYNEQFF.

J is TRBJ2-7 and V is TRBV6-5, with D perhaps matching TRBD2 (5 bases). V was shortened by 6 bases and J by 3 bases, with 12 bases between the two germline ends. Germline CDR1 MNHEY, CDR2 SVGAGI. This CDR3 has 13 residues. CDR3 amino acids: CASSLRDNYEQYF. CDR3 DNA: TGTGCCAGCAGCCTCCGGGATAACTACGAGCAGTACTTC.

The genes are TRBV4-3 and TRBJ2-7, with a possible D match to TRBD1 (6 bases). Trimming took off 0 bases at V and 2 bases at J, with 8 bases between the two ends. The CDR3 has 14 amino acids. CDR1 LGHNA and CDR2 YSLEER come from the germline V gene. The DNA for the CDR3 is TGCGCCAGCAGCCAAGATCCAGGGGCCTACGAGCAGTACTTC. Its protein is CASSQDPGAYEQYF.

The chain uses TRBV5-1 and TRBJ1-1; D is possibly TRBD1 (5 bases). V lost 0 bases, J lost 1 base, and 10 bases lay in between. The CDR3 loop spans 15 amino acids. The germline gives CDR1 SGHRS, CDR2 YFSETQ. CDR3 nucleotide sequence: TGCGCCAGCAGCTTGGAAGGGGCCGCGAACACTGAAGCTTTCTTT. It specifies CASSLEGAANTEAFF. Drawing the rest from reference TRBV5-1 and TRBJ1-1, the complete variable domain is KAGVTQTPRYLIKTRGQQVTLSCSPISGHRSVSWYQQTPGQGLQFLFEYFSETQRNKGNFPGRFSGRQFSNSRSEMNVSTLELGDSALYLCASSLEGAANTEAFFGQGTRLTVV.

A remark on this clone: At one end the junction does not follow the germline gene, possibly because of a read error. The chain combines TRBV7-9 with TRBJ2-7; TRBD2 agrees at 11 bases. The CDR3 is 16 amino acids. Germline V gene data show CDR1 as SEHNR and CDR2 as FQNEAQ (reference sequence). The CDR3 spells CSSSPRLAGSPYEQYF. CDR3 coding DNA: TGTTCCAGCAGCCCCCGACTAGCGGGATCTCCCTACGAGCAGTACTTC.

The genes are TRBV6-5 and TRBJ1-6, with D uncertain. Germline V gives CDR1 MNHEY, CDR2 SVGAGI. Trimming took off 5 bases at V and 5 bases at J, with 10 bases between the two ends. CDR3 length: 14 amino acids. As DNA, the CDR3 is TGTGCCAGCAGTCCCGGTACCCATAATTCACCCCTCCACTTT. Amino acids: CASSPGTHNSPLHF.

The chain joins TRBV12-5 to TRBJ1-5, with 8 bases that match TRBD1. This CDR3 is built from 15 residues. Looked up from germline, CDR1 is LGHNT and CDR2 is FRNRAP. J gave up 7 bases and V 6 bases, and 11 bases lay outside the gene matches. The CDR3 DNA reads as TGTGCTAGTGGGCCCTTCTTCCCAGGGGGCCAGCCCCAGCATTTT. Translating it yields CASGPFFPGGQPQHF.

This clone was detected once. The chain recombines TRBV6-1 with TRBJ2-2; 9 bases are shared with TRBD1. CDR1 and CDR2 from the germline V gene are MNHNS and SASEGT. CDR3 size: 18 residues. V lost 4 bases and J lost 3; bases outside the gene matches: 12. The chain's CDR3 is CASSGGGQGTVYTGELFF. In DNA form, the CDR3 reads TGTGCCAGCAGTGGCGGGGGACAGGGTACAGTTTACACCGGGGAGCTGTTTTTT.

The V call is TRBV15, the J call TRBJ1-1, with a weak D call TRBD1 (5 bases). The V end was cut by 4 bases, the J end by 1 base, with 10 bases between. The CDR3 has 14 residues. The germline CDR1 and CDR2 sequences are LNHNV and YYDKDF (reference sequence). CDR3 region: CATSTGGENTEAFF. CDR3 bases: TGTGCCACCAGCACGGGGGGGGAGAACACTGAAGCTTTCTTT.

The CDR3 is CASSLRQGRTYF. Written as DNA, the CDR3 is TGTGCCAGCAGCCTTCGACAGGGAAGAACGTACTTC. The chain couples TRBV14 to TRBJ2-5, with TRBD1 matching over 7 bases. There are 12 residues in the CDR3. V lost 4 bases and J lost 13; bases outside the gene matches: 9. Looked up from germline, CDR1 is SGHDN and CDR2 is FVKESK.

V is TRBV27 and J is TRBJ2-3; TRBD2 agrees at 10 bases. V was pared by 4 bases and J by 4 bases, with 5 bases of the junction left unmatched. Per the germline V gene, CDR1 is MNHEY and CDR2 is SMNVEV (reference sequence). This CDR3 comprises 15 residues. This CDR3 is CASSSPSGGADTQYF. CDR3 nucleotide sequence: TGTGCCAGCAGTTCACCGAGCGGGGGGGCAGATACGCAGTATTTT.